Below are 15 T cell receptor beta chains sequenced from a single sample in a study of blood T cell repertoires in COVID-19. The repertoire was sequenced with immunoSEQ multiplex PCR; TCRdb's copy has only in-frame clones and lacks some. This sample yields around 300,000 clones, of which around 91% are seen a single time; around 4.5% belongs to the top ten. Input material: PBMCs or T cells enriched from blood (not recorded which). The origin of the receptors is a woman aged 18-35 years with acute COVID-19.

This rearrangement joins TRBV9 to TRBJ2-3; D remains ambiguous. Trimming pared 0 bases from V and 0 bases from J, leaving 8 bases between. Germline V gene data show CDR1 as SGDLS and CDR2 as YYNGEE. This CDR3 contains 15 residues. CDR3 nucleotides: TGTGCCAGCAGCGTAGCGGGTATTAGCACAGATACGCAGTATTTT. This codes for CASSVAGISTDTQYF.

This chain uses TRBV28 with TRBJ2-5; 7 positions agree with TRBD1. Unmatched junction bases numbered 5, after V lost 6 bases and J lost 4 bases. Germline V gives CDR1 MDHEN, CDR2 SYDVKM. This CDR3 has 13 amino acids. CDR3 in DNA: TGTGCCAGCAGACCGGGACAGCTAGAGACCCAGTACTTC. Its translation: CASRPGQLETQYF.

The genes are TRBV13 and TRBJ1-2; perhaps TRBD1 as D (5 bases). There are 17 residues in the CDR3. The V end was cut by 3 bases, the J end by 0 bases, with 17 bases between. The germline V gene has CDR1 PRHDT and CDR2 FYEKMQ (reference sequence). The CDR3 reads CASSFGGTGISNYGYTF. CDR3 sequence (DNA): TGTGCCAGCAGCTTTGGGGGGACGGGTATATCTAACTATGGCTACACCTTC.

This rearrangement joins TRBV12-5 to TRBJ1-5; possible D gene TRBD1, 5 bases. Germline CDR1 is LGHNT and CDR2 is FRNRAP. The germline V and J ends were trimmed by 0 bases and 7 bases, with 13 bases remaining between them. The CDR3 sequence is 15 residues long. For the CDR3, the DNA is TGTGCTAGTGGTTTGGTTGCGGGACTCCGACAGCCCCAGCATTTT. The encoded protein is CASGLVAGLRQPQHF.

This chain joins TRBV11-2 and TRBJ2-3; tentative D call: TRBD2 (6 bases). This CDR3 region has 17 residues. Germline lookup yields CDR1 SGHAT and CDR2 FQNNGV. Trimming pared 1 base from V and 3 bases from J, leaving 17 bases between. The CDR3 sequence: CASSLGGDSAGTDTQYF. CDR3 nucleotide sequence: TGTGCCAGCAGCTTAGGAGGGGATTCGGCGGGAACAGATACGCAGTATTTT.

The V and J genes are TRBV2 and TRBJ1-5; TRBD1 matches at 8 bases. The V gene's germline CDR1 is SNHLY and CDR2 FYNNEI. The CDR3 is made up of 15 amino acids. V trimming: 7 bases; J trimming: 5 bases; junction bases outside the gene matches: 10. The CDR3: CASTEWEQGDQPQHF. In DNA form, the CDR3 reads TGTGCCAGCACAGAGTGGGAACAGGGGGATCAGCCCCAGCATTTT.

The gene calls are TRBV4-2 and TRBJ2-1; 12 bases are a match to TRBD2. With 2 bases clipped from V and 5 bases from J, the junction kept 7 bases outside the gene matches. Per germline, CDR1 LGHNA and CDR2 YNFKEQ. The CDR3 extends over 17 amino acids. The CDR3 protein is CASSQPPTSGSHNEQFF. Written as DNA, the CDR3 is TGTGCCAGCAGCCAACCGCCGACTAGCGGGAGTCACAATGAGCAGTTCTTC.

The V and J genes are TRBV5-1 and TRBJ2-3; 8 nucleotides align to TRBD1. With V trimmed by 3 bases and J by 2 bases, 8 bases remained unmatched. The germline V gene encodes CDR1 SGHRS and CDR2 YFSETQ. This CDR3 contains 16 residues. The CDR3 here is CASSWGRTGTTDTQYF. The CDR3 nucleotides read TGCGCCAGCAGCTGGGGTAGGACAGGGACCACAGATACGCAGTATTTT.

The J gene is TRBJ2-7, the V gene TRBV28; 14 positions match TRBD2. Germline V gene lookup returns CDR1 MDHEN and CDR2 SYDVKM. The V segment lost 9 bases and the J segment 0 bases; nucleotides outside the gene matches: 13. This CDR3 spans 18 amino acids. The CDR3 nucleotides read TGTGCCAGTTCCGACATCGGGGGACTAGCGGGAGTCTCCTACGAGCAGTACTTC. Translated, it gives CASSDIGGLAGVSYEQYF.

The CDR3 bases are TGCGCCAGCAGCTACAGGGGGCATAGCACTGAAGCTTTCTTT. Its translation is CASSYRGHSTEAFF. The chain links TRBV5-1 to TRBJ1-1, with 9 bases lining up with TRBD1. Germline assignment: CDR1 SGHRS and CDR2 YFSETQ. Losses at the gene ends were 3 bases for V and 4 bases for J; bases not matched to a gene: 4. CDR3 size: 14 residues.

The chain links TRBV29-1 to TRBJ2-7, with a possible D match to TRBD1 (5 bases). This CDR3 has 12 residues. The V end was cut by 6 bases, the J end by 0 bases, with 9 bases between. Germline-derived CDR1 and CDR2 are SQVTM and ANQGSEA. The CDR3 loop is CSVADSSYEQYF. CDR3 nucleotides: TGCAGCGTCGCTGACAGCTCCTACGAGCAGTACTTC.

The chain uses TRBV3-1 (or the pseudogene TRBV3-2) and TRBJ1-4, with 7 bases that match TRBD1. Germline assignment: CDR1 LGHDT and CDR2 YNNKEL (reference sequence). CDR3 length equals 16 residues. J gave up 3 bases and V 2 bases, and 6 bases lay outside the gene matches. The CDR3 DNA reads as TGTGCCAGCAGCCAACTCGGACAGGCTCCTAATGAAAAACTGTTTTTT. It is translated as CASSQLGQAPNEKLFF.

The V and J genes are TRBV29-1 and TRBJ1-2, with 7 bases lining up with TRBD1. This CDR3 contains 12 residues. CDR1 SQVTM and CDR2 ANQGSEA come from the germline V gene. V lost 6 bases, J lost 6 bases, and 7 bases stayed unmatched. The CDR3 DNA sequence: TGCAGCGTCAGACAGGGTTTGGATGGCTACACCTTC. Its translation: CSVRQGLDGYTF.

The chain combines TRBV28 with TRBJ2-5; perhaps TRBD1 as D (6 bases). Germline V gives CDR1 MDHEN, CDR2 SYDVKM. The V end was cut by 3 bases, the J end by 7 bases, with 18 bases between. The CDR3 is 15 residues long. In DNA form, the CDR3 reads TGTGCCAGCAGTTTCTGGACAGAAGGCGAAGCGACCCAGTACTTC. It yields the protein CASSFWTEGEATQYF.

The chain links TRBV9 to TRBJ1-6, with D tentatively TRBD1 (6 bases). Germline V gene sequence: CDR1 SGDLS, CDR2 YYNGEE. With 0 bases removed from V and 8 bases from J, the gap between germline ends came to 15 bases. The CDR3 covers 16 residues. DNA for the CDR3: TGTGCCAGCAGCGTAGCCGCTGGTAAGGGGGATTCACCCCTCCACTTT. Translating it yields CASSVAAGKGDSPLHF.